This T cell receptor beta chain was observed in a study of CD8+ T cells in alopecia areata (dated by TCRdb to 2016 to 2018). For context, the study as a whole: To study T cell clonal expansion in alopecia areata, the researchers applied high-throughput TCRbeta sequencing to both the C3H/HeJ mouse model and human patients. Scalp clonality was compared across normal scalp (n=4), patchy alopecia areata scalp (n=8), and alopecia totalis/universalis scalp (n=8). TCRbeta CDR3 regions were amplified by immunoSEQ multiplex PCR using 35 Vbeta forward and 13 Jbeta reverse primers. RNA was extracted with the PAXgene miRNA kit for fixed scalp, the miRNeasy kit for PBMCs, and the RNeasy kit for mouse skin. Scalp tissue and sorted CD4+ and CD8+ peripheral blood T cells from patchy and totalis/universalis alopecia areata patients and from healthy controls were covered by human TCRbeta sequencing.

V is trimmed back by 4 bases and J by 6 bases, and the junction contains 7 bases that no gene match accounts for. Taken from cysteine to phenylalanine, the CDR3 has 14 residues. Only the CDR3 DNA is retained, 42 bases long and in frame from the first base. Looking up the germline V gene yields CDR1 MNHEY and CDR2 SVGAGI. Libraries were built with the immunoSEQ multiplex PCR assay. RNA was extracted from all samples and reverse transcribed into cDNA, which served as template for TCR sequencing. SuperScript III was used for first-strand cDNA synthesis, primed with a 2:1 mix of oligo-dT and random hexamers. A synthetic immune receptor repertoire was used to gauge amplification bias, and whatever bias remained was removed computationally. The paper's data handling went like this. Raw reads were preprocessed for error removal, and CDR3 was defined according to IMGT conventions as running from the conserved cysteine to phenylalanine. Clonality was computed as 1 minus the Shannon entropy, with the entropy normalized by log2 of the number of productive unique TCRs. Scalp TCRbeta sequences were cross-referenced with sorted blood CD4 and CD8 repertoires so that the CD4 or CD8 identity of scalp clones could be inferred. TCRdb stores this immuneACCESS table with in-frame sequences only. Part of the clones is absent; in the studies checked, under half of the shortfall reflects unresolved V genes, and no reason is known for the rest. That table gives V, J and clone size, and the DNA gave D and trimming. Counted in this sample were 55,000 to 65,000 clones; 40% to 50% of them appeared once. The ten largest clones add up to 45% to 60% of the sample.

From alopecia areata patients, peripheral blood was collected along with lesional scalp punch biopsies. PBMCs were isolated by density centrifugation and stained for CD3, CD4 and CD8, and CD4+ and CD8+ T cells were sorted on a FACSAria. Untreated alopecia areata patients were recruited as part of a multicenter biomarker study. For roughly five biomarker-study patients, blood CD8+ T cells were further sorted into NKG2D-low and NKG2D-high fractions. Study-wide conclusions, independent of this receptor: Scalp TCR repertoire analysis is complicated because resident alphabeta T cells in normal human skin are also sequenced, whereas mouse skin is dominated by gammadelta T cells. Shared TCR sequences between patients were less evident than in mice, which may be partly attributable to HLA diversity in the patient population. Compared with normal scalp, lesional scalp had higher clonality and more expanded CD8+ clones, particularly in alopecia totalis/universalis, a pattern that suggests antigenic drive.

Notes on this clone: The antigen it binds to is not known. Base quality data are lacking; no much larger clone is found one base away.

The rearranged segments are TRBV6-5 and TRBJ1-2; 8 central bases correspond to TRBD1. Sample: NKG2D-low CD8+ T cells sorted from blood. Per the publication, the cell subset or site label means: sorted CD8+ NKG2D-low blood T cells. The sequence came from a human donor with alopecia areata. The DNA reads TGTGCCAGCAGTTCGGACAGGGATTTTCATGGCTACACCTTC. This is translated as CASSSDRDFHGYTF.